This record covers a single T cell receptor beta chain. The record originates from a study of shared clonotypes between healthy human individuals. The protocol was immunoSEQ multiplex PCR, while the TCRdb copy is restricted to in-frame clones and leaves out a portion. The sample yields roughly 1,000,000 clones, approximately 80% seen once. The sequence was obtained from a man between 18 and 29 years old in good health. Some clones in this sample may be carry-over from other donors' samples. Sequenced: memory CD4+ T cells from PBMCs. Subset described: CD45RA-negative fraction.

The CDR3 loop is CASSPQGPRYGYTF. The CDR3 DNA is TGTGCCAGCTCACCCCAGGGACCCCGTTATGGCTACACCTTC. This chain connects TRBV18 to TRBJ1-2; a possible D gene is TRBD1 (5 bases). This CDR3 is built from 14 residues. V lost 3 bases, J lost 5 bases, and 13 bases lay in between. Per the germline V gene, CDR1 is KGHSH and CDR2 is LQKENI.